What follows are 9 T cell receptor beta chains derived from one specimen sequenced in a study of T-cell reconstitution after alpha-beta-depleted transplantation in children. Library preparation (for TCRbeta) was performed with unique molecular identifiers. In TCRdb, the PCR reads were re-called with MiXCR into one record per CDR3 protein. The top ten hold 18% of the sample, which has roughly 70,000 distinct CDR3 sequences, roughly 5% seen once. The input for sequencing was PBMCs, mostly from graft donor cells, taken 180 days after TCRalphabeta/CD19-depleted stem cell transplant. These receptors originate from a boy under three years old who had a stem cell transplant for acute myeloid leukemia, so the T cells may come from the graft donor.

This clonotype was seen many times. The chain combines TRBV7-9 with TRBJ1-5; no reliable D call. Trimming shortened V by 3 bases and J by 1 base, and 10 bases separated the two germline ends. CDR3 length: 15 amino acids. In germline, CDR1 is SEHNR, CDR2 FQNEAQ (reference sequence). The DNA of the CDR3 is TGTGCCAGCAGCTTGAGTGGTTCCAGCAATCAGCCCCAGCATTTT. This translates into CASSLSGSSNQPQHF.

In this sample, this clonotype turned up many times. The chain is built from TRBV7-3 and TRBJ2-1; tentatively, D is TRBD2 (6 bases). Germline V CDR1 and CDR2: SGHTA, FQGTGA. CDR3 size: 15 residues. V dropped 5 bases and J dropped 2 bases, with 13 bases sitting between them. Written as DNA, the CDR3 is TGTGCCAGCAGCCGGGACTCCCTTCCCTACAATGAGCAGTTCTTC. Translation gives CASSRDSLPYNEQFF. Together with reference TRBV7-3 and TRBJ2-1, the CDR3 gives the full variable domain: GAGVSQTPSNKVTEKGKYVELRCDPISGHTALYWYRQSLGQGPEFLIYFQGTGAADDSGLPNDRFFAVRPEGSVSTLKIQRTERGDSAVYLCASSRDSLPYNEQFFGPGTRLTVL.

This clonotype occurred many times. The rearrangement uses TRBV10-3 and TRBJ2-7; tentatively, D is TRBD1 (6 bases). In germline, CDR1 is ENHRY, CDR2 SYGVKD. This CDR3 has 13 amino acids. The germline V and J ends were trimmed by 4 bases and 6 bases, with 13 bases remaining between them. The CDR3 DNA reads TGTGCCATCAGTGCCCGTGGACAGCCCGAGCAGTACTTC. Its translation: CAISARGQPEQYF.

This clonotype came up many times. DNA of the CDR3: TGTGCCAGCAGCTTAGGATGGGAAGACTATGGCTACACCTTC. Residues: CASSLGWEDYGYTF. This chain joins TRBV7-2 and TRBJ1-2, with D hard to call. Germline values: CDR1 SGHTA, CDR2 FQGNSA. V shed 1 base and J shed 3 bases, with 9 bases lying between them. This CDR3 has 14 residues. The full variable domain, with the rest looked up from reference TRBV7-2 and TRBJ1-2, is GAGVSQSPSNKVTEKGKDVELRCDPISGHTALYWYRQSLGQGLEFLIYFQGNSAPDKSGLPSDRFSAERTGGSVSTLTIQRTQQEDSAVYLCASSLGWEDYGYTFGSGTRLTVV.

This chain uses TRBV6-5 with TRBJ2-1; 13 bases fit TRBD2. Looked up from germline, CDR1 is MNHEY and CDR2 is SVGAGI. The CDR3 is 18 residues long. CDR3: CTCSFSGATSGGPNEQFF. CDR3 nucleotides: TGTACCTGCAGTTTCTCAGGGGCGACTAGCGGGGGGCCCAATGAGCAGTTCTTC.

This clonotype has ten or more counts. Here the CDR3 DNA reads TGTGCCAGCAGCTTGGGATGGGGGAACACTGAAGCTTTCTTT. Translating it yields CASSLGWGNTEAFF. The chain recombines TRBV5-5 with TRBJ1-1, with D hard to call. CDR3 size: 14 residues. CDR1 is SGHKS, CDR2 YYEKEE, per germline (reference sequence). V lost 0 bases to trimming and J lost 1 base, with 7 bases between them.

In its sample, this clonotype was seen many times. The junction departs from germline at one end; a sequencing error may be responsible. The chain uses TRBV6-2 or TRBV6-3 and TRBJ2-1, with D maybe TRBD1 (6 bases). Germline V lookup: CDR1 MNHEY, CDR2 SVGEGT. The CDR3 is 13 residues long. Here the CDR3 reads CASTYRVGVEQFF. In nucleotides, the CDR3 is TGTGCCAGCACTTACAGGGTGGGTGTGGAGCAGTTCTTC.

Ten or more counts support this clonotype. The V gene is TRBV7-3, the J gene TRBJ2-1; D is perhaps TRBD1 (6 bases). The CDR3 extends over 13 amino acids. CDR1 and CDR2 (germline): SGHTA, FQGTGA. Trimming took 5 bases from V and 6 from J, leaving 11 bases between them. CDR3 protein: CASSRIQGNEQFF. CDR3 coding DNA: TGTGCCAGCAGCCGTATACAGGGCAATGAGCAGTTCTTC.

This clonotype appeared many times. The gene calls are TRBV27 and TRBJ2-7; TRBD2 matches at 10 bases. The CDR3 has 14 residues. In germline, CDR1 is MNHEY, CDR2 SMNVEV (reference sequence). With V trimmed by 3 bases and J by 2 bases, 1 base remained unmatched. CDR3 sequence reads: CASSFSGGPYEQYF. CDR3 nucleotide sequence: TGTGCCAGCAGTTTTAGCGGGGGGCCCTACGAGCAGTACTTC.